The subject of this entry is one TCR beta chain. Frequency alone marks this clonotype as large (0.1 to 1%); no count is stored. No cognate antigen has been identified for it. The donors whose samples were sequenced had carbamazepine-induced Stevens-Johnson syndrome or toxic epidermal necrolysis (CBZ-SJS/TEN). Peripheral blood repertoires came from CBZ-SJS/TEN patients of Han Chinese (about five) and European (six) origin. Next-generation sequencing was used to profile the T cell receptor repertoires of patients with drug-induced severe cutaneous adverse reactions in a search for drug-specific clonotypes. RNA was isolated either from blister cells of skin lesions or from peripheral blood mononuclear cells. The CDR3 holds 16 amino acids from the cysteine to the phenylalanine. No DNA has been recorded. According to the germline V gene, CDR1 reads SGDLS and CDR2 reads YYNGEE. These data come from a study of T cells in severe cutaneous drug reactions (dated by TCRdb to between 2019 and 2020). As for the study more broadly: Recruitment took place between the early 2010s and the late 2010s, drawing patients from Taiwan, Thailand and a European registry network. The Naranjo algorithm and the ALDEN drug causality algorithm were used to assign the culprit drug. Enrollment was limited to patients whose SJS/TEN or DRESS diagnosis was probable or definite according to RegiSCAR criteria. Blister fluids/cells, PBMC and other biological samples were taken from patients in the acute stage or the recovery stage. The libraries were made with iRepertoire multiplex PCR, and the authors referred to a comparison in which iRepertoire and 5' RACE methods, with or without UMI, captured abundant clonotypes to a similar degree. Single-cell sequencing, quantitative PCR validation, functional assays and transgenic mouse experiments were combined with bulk TCR sequencing. General conclusions and limits of the study: Whether the public TCR generalizes to SJS/TEN caused by other drugs was noted by the authors as still needing further study. TRBV12-4 usage was strongly increased in CBZ-SJS/TEN patients, averaging about 30% in blister cells and roughly 4.8% in PBMC. Although undetectable or scarce in tolerant-control and healthy-donor PBMC, a public TCRbeta CDR3 was found in all seven CBZ-SJS/TEN blister samples, at a mean of approximately 14%.

Library preparation used the iRepertoire multiplex PCR system with TCR subtype-specific primers for both bulk and single-cell sequencing. Multiplex PCR using primers aimed at the V, D and J gene regions produced the bulk TCR beta libraries. Each sample contributed roughly 95-550 ng of RNA as input for preparing the bulk TCR library. Bulk TCR beta amplicons were sequenced on an Illumina MiSeq. Per the original workflow: Quality control steps removed sample misassignments and low-quality sequencing reads. CDR3 was defined as the amino acids lying between the Y[YFLI]C motif of the V-gene and the [FW]GXGT motif of the J-segment. The IMGT database was followed for TRBV and TRBJ gene assignments and CDR3 clonotypes. TRBV expression in each sample was normalized to the mean expression of the same gene in PBMC from a few dozen healthy donors. Following reprocessing of the reads by TCRdb, the data hold one row per CDR3 protein sequence and no DNA is available. These V and J calls are TCRdb output, not the study's own analysis. The sample table holds tens of thousands of distinct CDR3 sequences. Clones ranked in the top ten supply roughly 7.7% of the sample.

The chain couples TRBV9 to TRBJ2-1; TCRdb picks TRBD2, but there is no DNA to check that call. The sample comprised PBMCs. This sequence originates from a human donor with toxic epidermal necrolysis, a severe cutaneous drug reaction. Here the CDR3 is given as CASSVGLAGVRSEQFF.